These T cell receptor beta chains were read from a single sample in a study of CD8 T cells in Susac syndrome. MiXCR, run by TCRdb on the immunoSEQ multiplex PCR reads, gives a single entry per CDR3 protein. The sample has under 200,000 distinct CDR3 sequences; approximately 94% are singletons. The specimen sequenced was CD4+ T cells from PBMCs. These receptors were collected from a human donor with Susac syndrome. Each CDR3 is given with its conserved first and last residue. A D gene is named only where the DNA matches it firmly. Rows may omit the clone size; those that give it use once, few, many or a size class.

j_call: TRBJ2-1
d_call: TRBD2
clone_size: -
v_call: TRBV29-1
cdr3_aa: CSVEGLAGPDSYNEQFF
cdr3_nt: TGCAGCGTTGAAGGGCTAGCGGGACCCGACTCCTACAATGAGCAGTTCTTC

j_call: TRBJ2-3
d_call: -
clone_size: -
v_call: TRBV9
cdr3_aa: CASSVAPGGSDTQYF
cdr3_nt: TGTGCCAGCAGCGTCGCTCCAGGGGGGTCAGATACGCAGTATTTT

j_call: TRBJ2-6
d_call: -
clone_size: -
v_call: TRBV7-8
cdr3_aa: CASSSGLRTGANVLTF
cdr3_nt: TGTGCCAGCAGCTCCGGCTTGCGGACTGGGGCCAACGTCCTGACTTTC

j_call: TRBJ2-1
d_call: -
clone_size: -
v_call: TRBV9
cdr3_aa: CASSVGLTEQFF
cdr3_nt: TGTGCCAGCAGCGTAGGATTAACGGAGCAGTTCTTC

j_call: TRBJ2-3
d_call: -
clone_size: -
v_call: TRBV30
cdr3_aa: CAWRPPVNTDTQYF
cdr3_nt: TGTGCCTGGAGGCCCCCGGTAAACACAGATACGCAGTATTTT

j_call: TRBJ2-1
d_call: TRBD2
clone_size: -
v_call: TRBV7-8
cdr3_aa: CASSLGIRGSSGGWFF
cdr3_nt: TGTGCCAGCAGCTTAGGGATCCGAGGCTCTAGCGGGGGGTGGTTCTTC

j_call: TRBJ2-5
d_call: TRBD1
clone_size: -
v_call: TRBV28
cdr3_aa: CASSIQGAKTQYF
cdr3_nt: TGTGCCAGCAGCATCCAGGGGGCCAAGACCCAGTACTTC

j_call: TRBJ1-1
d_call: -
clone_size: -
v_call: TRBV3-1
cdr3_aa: CASSQAVMNTEAFF
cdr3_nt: TGTGCCAGCAGCCAAGCGGTTATGAACACTGAAGCTTTCTTT

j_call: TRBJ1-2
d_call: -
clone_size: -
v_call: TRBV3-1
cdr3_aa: CASSGSQNHGYTF
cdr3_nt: TGTGCCAGCAGCGGGAGCCAGAACCATGGCTACACCTTC

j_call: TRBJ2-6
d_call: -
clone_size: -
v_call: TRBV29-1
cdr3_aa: CSVAQGSGANVLTF
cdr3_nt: TGCAGCGTTGCGCAGGGCTCTGGGGCCAACGTCCTGACTTTC

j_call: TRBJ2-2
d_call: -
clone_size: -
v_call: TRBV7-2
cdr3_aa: CASSLTSNTGELFF
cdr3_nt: TGTGCCAGCAGCTTAACGTCGAACACCGGGGAGCTGTTTTTT

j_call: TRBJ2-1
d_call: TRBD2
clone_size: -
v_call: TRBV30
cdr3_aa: CAWSPSGLAGGNEQFF
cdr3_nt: TGTGCCTGGAGCCCGTCGGGTCTAGCGGGAGGCAATGAGCAGTTCTTC

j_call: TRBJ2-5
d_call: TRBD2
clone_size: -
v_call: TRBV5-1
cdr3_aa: CASSWTSSKTQYF
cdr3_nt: TGCGCCAGCAGCTGGACTAGCTCCAAGACCCAGTACTTC

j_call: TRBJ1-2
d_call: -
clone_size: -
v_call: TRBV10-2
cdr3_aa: CASSVSGSPGYGYTF
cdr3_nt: TGCGCCAGCAGTGTCTCAGGGAGTCCCGGGTATGGCTACACCTTC

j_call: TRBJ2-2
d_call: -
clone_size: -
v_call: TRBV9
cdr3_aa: CASSAPTKGTGELFF
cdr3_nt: TGTGCCAGCAGCGCGCCGACCAAAGGCACCGGGGAGCTGTTTTTT

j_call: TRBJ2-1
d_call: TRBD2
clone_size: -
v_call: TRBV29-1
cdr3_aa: CSVELAGTSGINEQFF
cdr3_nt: TGCAGCGTTGAACTCGCCGGGACTAGCGGGATAAATGAGCAGTTCTTC

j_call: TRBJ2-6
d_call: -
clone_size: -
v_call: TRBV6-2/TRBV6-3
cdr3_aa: CASSYLGAGANVLTF
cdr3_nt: TGTGCCAGCAGTTACTTGGGGGCTGGGGCCAACGTCCTGACTTTC

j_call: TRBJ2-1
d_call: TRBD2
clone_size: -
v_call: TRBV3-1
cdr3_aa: CASSTLAADSYNEQFF
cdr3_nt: TGTGCCAGCAGCACACTAGCGGCCGACTCCTACAATGAGCAGTTCTTC

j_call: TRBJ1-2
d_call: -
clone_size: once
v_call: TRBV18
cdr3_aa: CASSSLGHDYGYTF
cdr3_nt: TGTGCCAGCTCAAGTCTGGGGCACGACTATGGCTACACCTTC

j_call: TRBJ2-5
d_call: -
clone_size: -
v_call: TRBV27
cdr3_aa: CASSRYRERETQYF
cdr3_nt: TGTGCCAGCAGTCGATACAGGGAGAGGGAGACCCAGTACTTC

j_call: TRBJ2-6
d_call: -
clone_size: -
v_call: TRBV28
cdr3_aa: CASRFPSGANVLTF
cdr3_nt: TGTGCCAGCAGGTTCCCCTCTGGGGCCAACGTCCTGACTTTC

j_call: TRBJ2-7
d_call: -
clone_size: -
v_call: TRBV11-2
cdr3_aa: CASQLERMSFYEQYF
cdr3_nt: TGTGCCAGCCAGCTGGAGCGAATGAGTTTCTACGAGCAGTACTTC

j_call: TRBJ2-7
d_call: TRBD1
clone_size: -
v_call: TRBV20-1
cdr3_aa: CSAIPGQSTYEQYF
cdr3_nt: TGCAGTGCTATACCGGGACAGAGTACCTACGAGCAGTACTTC